The T cell receptor (beta chain) under discussion was sequenced for a study of CD8 T cells in ankylosing spondylitis. This clonotype was observed at least ten times. V was clipped by 0 bases and J by 6 bases, with 18 bases between them. CDR1 and CDR2 (germline): LGHNA, YSLEER. The CDR3 contains 16 residues. TCRdb independently ran MiXCR on the 5' RACE reads; one entry per CDR3 protein. The profile covers some 240,000 distinct CDR3 sequences, with roughly 18% appearing a single time and less than 35% taken by the ten largest. The material sequenced was blood, either unsorted or a sorted T cell fraction (not recorded which). The sequence derives from a male donor with ankylosing spondylitis or in good health (not recorded which). This sequence joins TRBV4-3 and TRBJ2-7, with a tentative D call TRBD1 (6 bases). CDR3 loop: CASSQETWTEFGEQYF. The DNA of the CDR3 is TGCGCCAGCAGCCAAGAAACTTGGACAGAGTTTGGCGAGCAGTACTTC.